Shown below are 30 T cell receptor beta chains from a single sample sequenced in a study of T cell clonotyping in hematopoietic cell transplantation. TCRdb's copy holds only in-frame clones and misses some; the assay was immunoSEQ multiplex PCR. The sample lists 9,900 or so clones, around 79% seen once, with 7.5% to 10% in the top ten. The material sequenced was PBMCs, taken 30 days after allogeneic stem cell transplant. These receptors came from a female patient aged 40 to 55 who had an allogeneic stem cell transplant from a related donor, so T cells may come from the graft donor. Some clones in this sample may be carry-over from other donors' samples.

The chain couples TRBV11-3 to TRBJ2-7, with 7 bases lining up with TRBD1. From germline, CDR1 is SGHNT and CDR2 YENEEA. The length of the CDR3 is 13 residues. Trimming removed 1 base from V and 6 bases from J; junction bases left unmatched: 3. CDR3 amino acids: CASSLVRGLEQYF. CDR3 DNA sequence: TGTGCCAGCAGCTTAGTGAGGGGGCTCGAGCAGTACTTC. Drawing the rest from reference TRBV11-3 and TRBJ2-7, the complete variable domain is EAGVVQSPRYKIIEKKQPVAFWCNPISGHNTLYWYLQNLGQGPELLIRYENEEAVDDSQLPKDRFSAERLKGVDSTLKIQPAELGDSAVYLCASSLVRGLEQYFGPGTRLTVT.

This clone appeared once. This sequence joins TRBV27 and TRBJ2-3, with 8 bases that match TRBD1. The CDR3 totals 16 residues. Trimming removed 6 bases from V and 4 bases from J; junction bases left unmatched: 12. Germline V lookup: CDR1 MNHEY, CDR2 SMNVEV (reference sequence). The CDR3 loop reads CASSLRTGWAPDTQYF. DNA of the CDR3: TGTGCCAGCAGCCTACGGACAGGGTGGGCCCCAGATACGCAGTATTTT.

This sequence joins TRBV29-1 and TRBJ2-1; 7 nucleotides align to TRBD2. Germline CDR1 is SQVTM and CDR2 is ANQGSEA. The CDR3 length is 13 residues. Losses at the gene ends were 4 bases for V and 6 bases for J; bases not matched to a gene: 6. The CDR3 coding sequence is TGCAGCGTTGGGGACTACCTCGTCAATGAGCAGTTCTTC. Protein product: CSVGDYLVNEQFF.

The V call is TRBV5-1, the J call TRBJ1-1; D gene ambiguous. The CDR3 spans 16 residues. Looked up from germline, CDR1 is SGHRS and CDR2 is YFSETQ. V was cut by 0 bases and J by 0 bases, with 12 bases left in between. The CDR3 bases are TGCGCCAGCAGCTTGGGTTTCGGGTCCGTGAACACTGAAGCTTTCTTT. This gives the protein CASSLGFGSVNTEAFF.

This chain uses TRBV2 with TRBJ2-3; 7 bases agree with TRBD2. With 5 bases clipped from V and 4 bases from J, the junction kept 12 bases outside the gene matches. Germline V gene data show CDR1 as SNHLY and CDR2 as FYNNEI. CDR3 size: 16 residues. In nucleotides, the CDR3 is TGTGCCAGCAGTCGGGGAGGGGCGGGAGTGTCAGATACGCAGTATTTT. It translates to CASSRGGAGVSDTQYF.

The chain uses TRBV12-5 and TRBJ1-5; weak D call: TRBD1 (5 bases). The CDR3 has 16 amino acids. The ends were cut back, 1 base at V and 5 bases at J, with 15 bases in the middle. Germline CDR1 LGHNT, CDR2 FRNRAP. The CDR3: CASGLGPGSLDQPQHF. Here the CDR3 DNA reads TGTGCTAGTGGTTTGGGACCAGGGTCGTTGGATCAGCCCCAGCATTTT.

The chain carries TRBV10-1 and TRBJ2-7; TRBD1 matches 11 bases. The CDR3 sequence is 16 residues long. V lost 6 bases to trimming and J lost 1 base; unmatched junction nucleotides: 8. Per germline, CDR1 WNHNN and CDR2 SYGVQD (reference sequence). CDR3 in amino acids: CASRRSGTGGSYEQYF. Written as DNA, the CDR3 is TGCGCCAGCAGACGCTCGGGGACAGGGGGGTCCTACGAGCAGTACTTC.

The gene calls are TRBV11-1 and TRBJ2-4; D remains unclear. The germline V gene has CDR1 SGHAT and CDR2 FQDESV (reference sequence). The CDR3 extends over 15 amino acids. The germline V and J ends were trimmed by 4 bases and 0 bases, with 10 bases remaining between them. The chain's CDR3 is CASSSPVGAKNIQYF. The CDR3 DNA reads as TGTGCCAGCAGCTCCCCGGTGGGAGCCAAAAACATTCAGTACTTC.

The chain links TRBV5-6 to TRBJ2-7, with a possible D match to TRBD2 (5 bases). CDR1 SGHDT and CDR2 YYEEEE come from the germline V gene. This CDR3 comprises 15 residues. Trimming left V 2 bases short and J 0 bases short, with 12 bases between. The CDR3 coding sequence is TGTGCCAGCAGCTTCGAGGGAAGGAGCTCCTACGAGCAGTACTTC. Its protein product is CASSFEGRSSYEQYF.

This chain links TRBV11-3 with TRBJ2-5; 7 bases fit TRBD2. The ends lost 7 bases at V and 5 bases at J; junction bases unmatched: 7. This CDR3 is 13 amino acids long. Germline loops: CDR1 SGHNT, CDR2 YENEEA. CDR3 coding DNA: TGTGCCAGCACCCGTGGAGCGGGGGAGACCCAGTACTTC. Translating it yields CASTRGAGETQYF.

V and J are TRBV5-5 and TRBJ2-7; TRBD1 or TRBD2 may be the D gene (6 bases each). The germline gives CDR1 SGHKS, CDR2 YYEKEE (reference sequence). CDR3 length: 14 residues. The ends were cut back, 1 base at V and 2 bases at J, with 10 bases in the middle. The CDR3 protein is CASSLSGAPYEQYF. CDR3 nucleotide sequence: TGTGCCAGCAGCTTGTCGGGGGCACCCTACGAGCAGTACTTC.

This rearrangement joins TRBV7-2 to TRBJ2-5; D might be TRBD1 or TRBD2, each matching 6 bases. There are 15 residues in the CDR3. V was trimmed by 1 base and J by 5 bases, leaving 14 bases between them. Germline CDR1 is SGHTA and CDR2 is FQGNSA. The CDR3 here is CASSLEGRGVETQYF. In DNA, the CDR3 is TGTGCCAGCAGCTTAGAGGGTAGGGGGGTTGAGACCCAGTACTTC.

This clone was detected a few times. V usage is TRBV6-4 and J usage is TRBJ2-2, with D perhaps TRBD1 (6 bases). V lost 4 bases and J lost 3, with 6 bases in between. Germline V gives CDR1 MRHNA, CDR2 SNTAGT. The CDR3 has 13 residues. CDR3 coding DNA: TGTGCCAGCAGTGCAGGGGACACCGGGGAGCTGTTTTTT. Amino acids: CASSAGDTGELFF.

The chain links TRBV19 to TRBJ1-3; no clear D gene. Germline V gene data show CDR1 as LNHDA and CDR2 as SQIVND (reference sequence). The V end lost 5 bases, the J end lost 0 bases, and 11 bases lay between the germline ends. There are 15 residues in the CDR3. In DNA, the CDR3 is TGTGCCAGTAGTCCTACCTGGTCCTCTGGAAACACCATATATTTT. This encodes CASSPTWSSGNTIYF.

The rearrangement joins TRBV5-6 to TRBJ1-4; D ambiguous. CDR3 size: 15 residues. Trimming removed 0 bases at V and 6 bases at J, with 12 bases between. The germline gives CDR1 SGHDT, CDR2 YYEEEE. For the CDR3, the DNA is TGTGCCAGCAGCTTGGGTATCCGACCCTATGAAAAACTGTTTTTT. Protein sequence: CASSLGIRPYEKLFF.

This clone was counted only a few times. V gene TRBV15 combines with J gene TRBJ2-5, with a tentative D call TRBD2 (6 bases). This CDR3 is 13 amino acids long. Germline V gene sequence: CDR1 LNHNV, CDR2 YYDKDF (reference sequence). V was trimmed by 10 bases and J by 4 bases, leaving 16 bases between them. CDR3 in amino acids: CASSGAGGETQYF. As DNA, the CDR3 is TGTGCCAGTTCGGGAGCCGGTGGAGAGACCCAGTACTTC.

The chain combines TRBV4-1 with TRBJ2-1, with TRBD1 identical over 7 bases. The CDR3 runs to 16 residues. CDR1 is MGHRA, CDR2 YSYEKL, per germline. The trim removed 0 bases at V and 3 bases at J, leaving 5 bases unmatched. The CDR3 DNA reads as TGCGCCAGCAGCCAAGATATCCGGGACAGCTACAATGAGCAGTTCTTC. Amino acid sequence: CASSQDIRDSYNEQFF.

This clone has more than one count but fewer than ten. The chain recombines TRBV5-4 with TRBJ2-5; the D is unclear. The V end lost 8 bases, the J end lost 1 base, and 9 bases lay between the germline ends. The germline gives CDR1 SGHNT, CDR2 YYREEE (reference sequence). This CDR3 spans 12 amino acids. The CDR3 DNA sequence: TGTGCCAGTCGTGGAGTCCAAGAGACCCAGTACTTC. It yields the protein CASRGVQETQYF. Full variable domain (missing parts from reference TRBV5-4 and TRBJ2-5): ETGVTQSPTHLIKTRGQQVTLRCSSQSGHNTVSWYQQALGQGPQFIFQYYREEENGRGNFPPRFSGLQFPNYSSELNVNALELDDSALYLCASRGVQETQYFGPGTRLLVL.

Here the CDR3 DNA reads TGTGCCAGCAGTTACGGGGGGGCTGGTGGAAACACCATATATTTT. It codes for CASSYGGAGGNTIYF. The V call is TRBV6-5, the J call TRBJ1-3, with a weak D call TRBD1 (6 bases). Trimming pared 2 bases from V and 3 bases from J, leaving 11 bases between. The CDR3 has 15 residues. Germline V lookup: CDR1 MNHEY, CDR2 SVGAGI.

The chain employs TRBV6-1 and TRBJ1-5; 7 positions match TRBD1. There are 15 residues in the CDR3. The germline V gene has CDR1 MNHNS and CDR2 SASEGT. V shed 7 bases and J 6 bases; nucleotides not matched to a gene: 12. CDR3 DNA: TGTGCCAGCACAGGGGGTGTGGGGAGAGGTCAGCCCCAGCATTTT. It translates to CASTGGVGRGQPQHF.

The table lists this clone with a count of one. V gene TRBV12-5 combines with J gene TRBJ2-3; D is undetermined. The CDR3 covers 11 residues. Trimming took 6 bases from V and 3 from J, leaving 4 bases between them. Germline lookup yields CDR1 LGHNT and CDR2 FRNRAP. CDR3 sequence reads: CASGLTDTQYF. DNA of the CDR3: TGTGCTAGTGGGCTTACAGATACGCAGTATTTT.

This clone was counted between two and nine times. The chain has TRBV9 and TRBJ1-1; D uncertain. The CDR3 length is 12 residues. CDR1 and CDR2 (germline): SGDLS, YYNGEE. V lost 3 bases and J 4 bases, leaving 7 bases between the germline ends. For the CDR3, the DNA is TGTGCCAGCAGCGGTACCTCCACTGAAGCTTTCTTT. This gives the protein CASSGTSTEAFF.

The chain is built from TRBV4-2 and TRBJ2-6, with D hard to call. V was shortened by 0 bases and J by 0 bases, with 6 bases between the two germline ends. Germline V gives CDR1 LGHNA, CDR2 YNFKEQ. The CDR3 length is 16 residues. Here the CDR3 reads CASSQDLSSGANVLTF. Written as DNA, the CDR3 is TGTGCCAGCAGCCAAGACTTAAGCTCTGGGGCCAACGTCCTGACTTTC.

This clone is labeled large (0.1 to 1%). The chain is built from TRBV6-4 and TRBJ1-1; no reliable D call. The V end lost 0 bases, the J end lost 8 bases, and 10 bases lay between the germline ends. The CDR3 covers 13 residues. From germline, CDR1 is MRHNA and CDR2 SNTAGT. CDR3 amino acids: CASSDSVGIEAFF. The CDR3 coding sequence is TGTGCCAGCAGTGACTCGGTTGGTATAGAAGCTTTCTTT.

The DNA for the CDR3 is TGTGCCAGCAGTAAACTAGCGGCAAACACAGATACGCAGTATTTT. Residues: CASSKLAANTDTQYF. V gene TRBV9 combines with J gene TRBJ2-3, with 8 bases aligning to TRBD2. This CDR3 is 15 amino acids long. In germline, CDR1 is SGDLS, CDR2 YYNGEE. V was clipped by 5 bases and J by 2 bases; unmatched bases: 7.

The genes are TRBV9 and TRBJ2-2; 7 bases map to TRBD2. CDR1 is SGDLS, CDR2 YYNGEE, per germline. The CDR3 is 16 amino acids. The J segment lost 1 base and the V segment lost 3 bases, leaving 6 bases of the junction unmatched. The chain's CDR3 is CASSAGLVGNTGELFF. The CDR3 coding sequence is TGTGCCAGCAGCGCCGGACTAGTAGGGAACACCGGGGAGCTGTTTTTT.

V and J are TRBV2 and TRBJ2-5; 9 positions agree with TRBD2. Looked up from germline, CDR1 is SNHLY and CDR2 is FYNNEI. CDR3 length: 15 amino acids. Trimming cost V 6 bases and J 2 bases; bases outside gene matches: 7. CDR3 DNA: TGTGCCAGCAGCGCTAGCGGGGCACGACAAGAGACCCAGTACTTC. Translating gives CASSASGARQETQYF.

V and J are TRBV6-6 and TRBJ2-3; no definite D call. The germline gives CDR1 MNHNY, CDR2 SVGAGI (reference sequence). The V end was cut by 0 bases, the J end by 5 bases, with 9 bases between. This CDR3 spans 14 amino acids. The CDR3 DNA sequence: TGTGCCAGCAGTTACTCGACCCGTGAAGATACGCAGTATTTT. Translating gives CASSYSTREDTQYF.

The chain combines TRBV2 with TRBJ2-5, with TRBD1 identical over 10 bases. The end of the DNA is better explained by TRBJ2-7, so the J call may be wrong. There are 14 residues in the CDR3. From germline, CDR1 is SNHLY and CDR2 FYNNEI. The CDR3 loop is CASSRDRGSHEQYF. CDR3 in DNA: TGTGCCAGCAGCCGGGACAGGGGATCCCACGAGCAGTACTTC.

The chain employs TRBV4-3 and TRBJ2-1, with 7 bases fitting TRBD2. This CDR3 is built from 16 residues. Losses at the gene ends were 2 bases for V and 8 bases for J; bases not matched to a gene: 12. Germline V gene data show CDR1 as LGHNA and CDR2 as YSLEER. Written as DNA, the CDR3 is TGCGCCAGCAGCCAACACACTGGCGGGAGTGCTGATGAGCAGTTCTTC. Translating it yields CASSQHTGGSADEQFF.